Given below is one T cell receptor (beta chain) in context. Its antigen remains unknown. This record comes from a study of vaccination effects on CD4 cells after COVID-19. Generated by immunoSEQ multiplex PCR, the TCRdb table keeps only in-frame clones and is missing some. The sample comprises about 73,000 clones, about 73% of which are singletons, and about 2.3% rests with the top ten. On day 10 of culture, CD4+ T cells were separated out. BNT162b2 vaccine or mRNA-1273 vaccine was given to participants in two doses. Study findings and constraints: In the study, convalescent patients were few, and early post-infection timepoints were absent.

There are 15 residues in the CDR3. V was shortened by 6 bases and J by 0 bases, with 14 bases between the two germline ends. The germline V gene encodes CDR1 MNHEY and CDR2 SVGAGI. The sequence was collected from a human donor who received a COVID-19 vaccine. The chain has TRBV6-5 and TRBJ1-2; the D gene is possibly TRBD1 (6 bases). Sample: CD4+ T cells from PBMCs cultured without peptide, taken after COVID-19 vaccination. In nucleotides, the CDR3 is TGTGCCAGCAGCCAGGGACAAGGAGCTAACTATGGCTACACCTTC. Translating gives CASSQGQGANYGYTF.